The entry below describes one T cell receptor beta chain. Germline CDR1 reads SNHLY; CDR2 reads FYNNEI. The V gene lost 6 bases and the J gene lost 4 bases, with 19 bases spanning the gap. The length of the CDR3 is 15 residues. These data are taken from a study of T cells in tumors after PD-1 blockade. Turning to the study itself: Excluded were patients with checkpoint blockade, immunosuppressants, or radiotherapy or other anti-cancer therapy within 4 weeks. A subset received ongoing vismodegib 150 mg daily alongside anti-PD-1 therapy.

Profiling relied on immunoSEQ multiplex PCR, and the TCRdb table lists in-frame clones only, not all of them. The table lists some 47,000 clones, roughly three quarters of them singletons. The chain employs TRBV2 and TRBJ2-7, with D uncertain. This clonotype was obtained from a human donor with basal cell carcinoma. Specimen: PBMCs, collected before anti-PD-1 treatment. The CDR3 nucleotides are TGTGCCAGCAGCCCAGGACGACGGTACATATACGAGCAGTACTTC. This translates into CASSPGRRYIYEQYF.